This T cell receptor beta chain was found in a study of blood T cell repertoires in COVID-19. The V and J ends lost 0 bases and 3 bases respectively, with 10 bases between them. Germline V gene lookup returns CDR1 SGHKS and CDR2 YYEKEE (reference sequence). CDR3 length: 14 residues. Sequenced by immunoSEQ multiplex PCR; TCRdb stores in-frame clones only, minus some. The sample has a few hundred thousand clones; 65% to 90% are singletons. This chain connects TRBV5-5 to TRBJ2-7; maybe TRBD1 (6 bases). The origin of this receptor is a woman aged 30 to 39 who had been exposed to COVID-19. The sequencing sample was made of PBMCs or T cells enriched from blood (not recorded which). CDR3 sequence reads: CASSLAGALYEQYF. The CDR3 nucleotides read TGTGCCAGCAGCTTGGCAGGGGCCCTCTACGAGCAGTACTTC. Using reference TRBV5-5 and TRBJ2-7 for the parts outside the CDR3, the full variable domain is DAGVTQSPTHLIKTRGQQVTLRCSPISGHKSVSWYQQVLGQGPQFIFQYYEKEERGRGNFPDRFSARQFPNYSSELNVNALLLGDSALYLCASSLAGALYEQYFGPGTRLTVT.